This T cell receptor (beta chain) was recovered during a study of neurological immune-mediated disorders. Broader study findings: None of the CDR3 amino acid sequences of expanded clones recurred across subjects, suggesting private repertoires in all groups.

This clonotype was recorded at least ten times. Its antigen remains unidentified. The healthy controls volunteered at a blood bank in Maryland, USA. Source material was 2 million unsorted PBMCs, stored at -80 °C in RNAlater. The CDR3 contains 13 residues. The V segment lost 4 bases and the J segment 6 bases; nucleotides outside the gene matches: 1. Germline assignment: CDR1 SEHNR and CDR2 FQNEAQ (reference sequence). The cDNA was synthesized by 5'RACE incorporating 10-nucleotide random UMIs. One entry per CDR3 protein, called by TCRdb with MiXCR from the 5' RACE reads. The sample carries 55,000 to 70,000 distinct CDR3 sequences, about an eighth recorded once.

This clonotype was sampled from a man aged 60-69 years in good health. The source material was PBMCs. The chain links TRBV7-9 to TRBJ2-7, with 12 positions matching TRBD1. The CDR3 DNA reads TGTGCCAGCAGCTGGGACAGGGGGCGCGAGCAGTACTTC. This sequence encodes CASSWDRGREQYF.